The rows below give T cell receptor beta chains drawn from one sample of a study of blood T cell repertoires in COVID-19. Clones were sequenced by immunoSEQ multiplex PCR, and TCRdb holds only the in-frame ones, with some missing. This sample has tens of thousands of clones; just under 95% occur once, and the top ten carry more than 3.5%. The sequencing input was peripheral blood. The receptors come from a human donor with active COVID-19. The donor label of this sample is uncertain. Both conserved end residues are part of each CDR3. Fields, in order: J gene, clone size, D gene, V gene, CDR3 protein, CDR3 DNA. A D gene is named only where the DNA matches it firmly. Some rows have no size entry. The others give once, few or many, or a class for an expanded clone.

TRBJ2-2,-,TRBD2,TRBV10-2,CASRIAGGWTGELFF,TGCGCCAGCAGGATAGCGGGAGGTTGGACCGGGGAGCTGTTTTTT
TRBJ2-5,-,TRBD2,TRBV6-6,CASSYGAGGLRGQYF,TGTGCCAGCAGTTACGGTGCGGGGGGCCTGAGGGGCCAGTACTTC
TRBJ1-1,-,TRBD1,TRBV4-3,CASSHRGDSTEAFF,TGCGCCAGCAGCCACAGGGGGGACAGCACTGAAGCTTTCTTT
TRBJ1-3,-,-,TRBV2,CASSRLGSSGNTIYF,TGTGCCAGCAGTCGTTTGGGGAGCTCTGGAAACACCATATATTTT
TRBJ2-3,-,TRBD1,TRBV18,CASSGTGGNLGATDTQYF,TGTGCCAGCTCAGGGACAGGGGGCAATCTCGGAGCCACAGATACGCAGTATTTT
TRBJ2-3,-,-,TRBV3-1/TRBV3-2,CASSPGTSTDTQYF,TGTGCCAGCAGCCCCGGGACTAGCACAGATACGCAGTATTTT
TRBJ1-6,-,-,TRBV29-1,CSVKDRDNSPLHF,TGCAGCGTTAAGGACAGAGATAATTCACCCCTCCACTTT
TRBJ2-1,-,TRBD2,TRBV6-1,CASSELAGVSDEQFF,TGTGCCAGCAGTGAATTAGCGGGAGTTTCGGATGAGCAGTTCTTC
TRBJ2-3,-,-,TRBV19,CASSIQGSTDTQYF,TGTGCCAGTAGTATCCAGGGGAGCACAGATACGCAGTATTTT
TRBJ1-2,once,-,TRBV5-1,CASSLDAASNYGYTF,TGCGCCAGCAGCTTGGATGCAGCGTCTAACTATGGCTACACCTTC
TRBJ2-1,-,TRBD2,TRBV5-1,CASSLLSGGNGEQFF,TGCGCCAGCAGCTTGCTCAGCGGGGGGAACGGTGAGCAGTTCTTC
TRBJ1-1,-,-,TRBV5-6,CASSVPGEVTEAFF,TGTGCCAGCAGCGTACCCGGTGAAGTTACTGAAGCTTTCTTT
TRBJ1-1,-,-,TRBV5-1,CASSLALQGSITEAFF,TGCGCCAGCAGCTTGGCCCTGCAGGGCTCGATCACTGAAGCTTTCTTT
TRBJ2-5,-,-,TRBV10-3,CAIRDSSQETQYF,TGTGCCATCCGGGACTCCAGCCAAGAGACCCAGTACTTC
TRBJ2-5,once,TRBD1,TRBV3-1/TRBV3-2,CASCIQGYQETQYF,TGTGCCAGCTGTATACAGGGGTACCAAGAGACCCAGTACTTC
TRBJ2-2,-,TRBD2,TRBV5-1,CASSRWTSGSENTGELFF,TGCGCCAGCAGCCGATGGACTAGCGGGAGCGAGAACACCGGGGAGCTGTTTTTT
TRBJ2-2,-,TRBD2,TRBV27,CASRSRTSGGGELFF,TGTGCCAGCAGAAGTAGGACTAGCGGGGGCGGGGAGCTGTTTTTT
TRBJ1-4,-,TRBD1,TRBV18,CASSPGQGATNEKLFF,TGTGCCAGCTCACCAGGACAGGGCGCAACTAATGAAAAACTGTTTTTT
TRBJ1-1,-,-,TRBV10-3,CAISQGGVNTEAFF,TGTGCCATCAGCCAGGGCGGGGTGAACACTGAAGCTTTCTTT
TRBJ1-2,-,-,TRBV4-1,CASSQGAGPNYGYTF,TGCGCCAGCAGCCAAGGTGCGGGACCTAACTATGGCTACACCTTC
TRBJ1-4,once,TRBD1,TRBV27,CASSRWDRGREKLFF,TGTGCCAGCAGTCGCTGGGACAGGGGCCGAGAAAAACTGTTTTTT
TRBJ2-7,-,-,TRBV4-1,CASSRIPSSYEQYF,TGCGCCAGCAGCCGAATCCCCAGCTCCTACGAGCAGTACTTC
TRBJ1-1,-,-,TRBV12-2,CASRLAGGNTEAFF,TGTGCAAGTCGCTTAGCAGGGGGGAACACTGAAGCTTTCTTT
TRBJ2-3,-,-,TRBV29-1,CSVEPGPGGTDTQYF,TGCAGCGTCGAACCGGGCCCTGGGGGGACAGATACGCAGTATTTT
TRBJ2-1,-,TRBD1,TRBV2,CASSARDRTYNEQFF,TGTGCCAGCAGTGCCCGGGACAGAACCTACAATGAGCAGTTCTTC
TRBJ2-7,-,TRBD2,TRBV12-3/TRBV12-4,CASSSSGNYEQYF,TGTGCCAGCAGCTCGAGCGGGAACTACGAGCAGTACTTC
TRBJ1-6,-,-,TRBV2,CASTLDGQGSSPLHF,TGTGCCAGCACCTTAGATGGGCAGGGCTCTTCACCCCTCCACTTT
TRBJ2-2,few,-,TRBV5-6,CASRTQGFANTGELFF,TGTGCCAGCAGGACACAGGGCTTCGCGAACACCGGGGAGCTGTTTTTT
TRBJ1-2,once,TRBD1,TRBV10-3,CAISGTGDGYTF,TGTGCCATCAGCGGAACAGGGGATGGCTACACCTTC
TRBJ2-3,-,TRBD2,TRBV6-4,CASSDSWAGGPKDTQYF,TGTGCCAGCAGTGACTCTTGGGCGGGAGGGCCCAAAGATACGCAGTATTTT
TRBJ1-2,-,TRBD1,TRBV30,CAWSRDRGSYGYTF,TGTGCCTGGAGTAGGGACAGGGGTAGCTATGGCTACACCTTC
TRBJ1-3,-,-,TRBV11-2,CASSFRQTSGNTIYF,TGTGCCAGCAGCTTTCGACAAACCTCTGGAAACACCATATATTTT